The 30 T cell receptor beta chains given below trace back to one sample, sequenced in a study of T-cell memory formation after mild COVID-19. One entry per CDR3 protein, called by TCRdb with MiXCR from the 5' RACE reads. The data contain about half a million distinct CDR3 sequences, about 20% of them singletons. The sample consisted of PBMCs or a T cell subset sorted from them (not recorded which). The receptors originated from an adult woman who had mild COVID-19 (a few samples of this study predate the infection). Cell type and time point are not known.

This chain links TRBV10-3 with TRBJ2-1; 9 bases line up with TRBD1. The CDR3 length is 16 residues. With 5 bases clipped from V and 0 bases from J, the junction kept 5 bases outside the gene matches. Germline CDR1 reads ENHRY; CDR2 reads SYGVKD. The CDR3 nucleotides read TGTGCCATCAGTAATTCGGACAGGGGCTCCTACAATGAGCAGTTCTTC. Translating it yields CAISNSDRGSYNEQFF.

This chain connects TRBV5-4 to TRBJ2-7; TRBD2 matches at 11 bases. Germline loops: CDR1 SGHNT, CDR2 YYREEE (reference sequence). Trimming at V came to 4 bases and at J to 2 bases, leaving 8 bases not matched to a gene. The CDR3 is 16 residues long. In nucleotides, the CDR3 is TGTGCCAGCAGCCCACAGTCGGGACTAGCGGCCTACGAGCAGTACTTC. Protein: CASSPQSGLAAYEQYF.

The chain employs TRBV6-4 and TRBJ2-3; 11 bases fit TRBD2. The V and J ends lost 6 bases and 4 bases, in that order; junction bases with no gene match: 9. The CDR3 is 16 residues long. Germline V gene lookup returns CDR1 MRHNA and CDR2 SNTAGT. In DNA form, the CDR3 reads TGTGCCAGCAGCGCCCAAACTAGCGGGGGATCAGATACGCAGTATTTT. Its translation is CASSAQTSGGSDTQYF.

This clonotype has just a few counts. The chain employs TRBV18 and TRBJ1-1, with D tentatively TRBD1 (6 bases). The V gene lost 3 bases and the J gene lost 4 bases, with 15 bases spanning the gap. This CDR3 contains 15 residues. Per germline, CDR1 KGHSH and CDR2 LQKENI. The CDR3: CASSPQRGASTEAFF. CDR3 nucleotides: TGTGCCAGCTCACCCCAGCGGGGGGCGAGCACTGAAGCTTTCTTT.

There are a few counts of this clonotype. This chain links TRBV18 with TRBJ2-7; 8 bases map to TRBD1. Germline assignment: CDR1 KGHSH and CDR2 LQKENI. This CDR3 comprises 14 residues. The V gene end was trimmed by 2 bases and the J gene end by 7 bases; junction bases not matched to a gene: 7. In DNA, the CDR3 is TGTGCCAGCTCACCAAGACAGGGGTCGAGGGAGCAGTACTTC. This gives the protein CASSPRQGSREQYF.

The chain links TRBV20-1 to TRBJ2-7; 7 bases match TRBD1. CDR1 is DFQATT and CDR2 is SNEGSKA in the germline V gene (reference sequence). The CDR3 covers 13 residues. The V segment lost 6 bases and the J segment 1 base; nucleotides outside the gene matches: 6. The CDR3: CSARDSSSYEQYF. CDR3 sequence (DNA): TGCAGTGCCAGGGACAGCAGTTCCTACGAGCAGTACTTC.

Only a few counts were recorded for this clonotype. This rearrangement joins TRBV15 to TRBJ2-3; D is possibly TRBD1 or TRBD2 (5 bases each). The CDR3 sequence is 13 residues long. Germline loops: CDR1 LNHNV, CDR2 YYDKDF (reference sequence). V lost 5 bases to trimming and J lost 2 bases, with 8 bases between them. The CDR3 DNA sequence: TGTGCCACCAGCGAGGGGACCACAGATACGCAGTATTTT. It is translated as CATSEGTTDTQYF. The full variable domain, with the rest looked up from reference TRBV15 and TRBJ2-3, is DAMVIQNPRYQVTQFGKPVTLSCSQTLNHNVMYWYQQKSSQAPKLLFHYYDKDFNNEADTPDNFQSRRPNTSFCFLDIRSPGLGDTAMYLCATSEGTTDTQYFGPGTRLTVL.

The V gene is TRBV12-3 or TRBV12-4, the J gene TRBJ1-1; the match to TRBD1 covers 7 bases. The ends lost 4 bases at V and 0 bases at J; junction bases unmatched: 8. The CDR3 has 16 residues. DNA of the CDR3: TGTGCCAGCAGTTACTACAGGGGCCCGGTGAACACTGAAGCTTTCTTT. This translates into CASSYYRGPVNTEAFF.

In this sample, this clonotype turned up a few times. The genes are TRBV6-2 or TRBV6-3 and TRBJ1-5, with no clear D. Germline assignment: CDR1 MNHEY and CDR2 SVGEGT. There are 13 residues in the CDR3. V was pared by 4 bases and J by 5 bases, with 9 bases between. The CDR3 nucleotides are TGTGCCAGCAGTTTATGGGCAGATCAGCCCCAGCATTTT. This encodes CASSLWADQPQHF.

Here the CDR3 reads CASSSASVGRGTEAFF. The CDR3 nucleotides are TGTGCCAGCAGTTCCGCCTCGGTGGGGCGGGGGACTGAAGCTTTCTTT. The chain is built from TRBV6-6 and TRBJ1-1, with D perhaps TRBD1 (5 bases). The CDR3 contains 16 residues. In germline, CDR1 is MNHNY, CDR2 SVGAGI (reference sequence). The V gene lost 4 bases and the J gene lost 5 bases, with 20 bases spanning the gap.

The rearrangement links TRBV7-2 to TRBJ2-5, with 9 positions matching TRBD1. Trimming removed 1 base from V and 7 bases from J; junction bases left unmatched: 4. Germline V lookup: CDR1 SGHTA, CDR2 FQGNSA. The CDR3 totals 14 residues. The CDR3 DNA reads TGTGCCAGCAGCTTAGGACAGGGGGAAGGGACCCAGTACTTC. Its translation: CASSLGQGEGTQYF.

The gene calls are TRBV6-2 or TRBV6-3 and TRBJ2-1, with D perhaps matching TRBD1 (6 bases). The CDR3 runs 15 residues. V gave up 6 bases and J gave up 6 bases, with 18 bases separating them. Germline values: CDR1 MNHEY, CDR2 SVGEGT. CDR3 amino acids: CASSETGRFFNEQFF. CDR3 in DNA: TGTGCCAGCAGCGAAACAGGGAGATTTTTCAATGAGCAGTTCTTC.

In its sample, this clonotype was seen once. The gene calls are TRBV2 and TRBJ2-3; 7 bases align to TRBD1. The CDR3 totals 16 residues. Germline V lookup: CDR1 SNHLY, CDR2 FYNNEI. V lost 6 bases, J lost 2 bases, and 11 bases stayed unmatched. CDR3 sequence (DNA): TGTGCCAGCAGCGATACAGGGGATGGGCCCACAGATACGCAGTATTTT. It encodes CASSDTGDGPTDTQYF.

In its sample, this clonotype was seen a few times. The chain links TRBV12-3 or TRBV12-4 to TRBJ2-1, with 14 bases fitting TRBD2. The CDR3 runs 15 residues. The junction had 6 bases not matched to a gene; V was cut back by 6 bases and J by 8 bases. CDR3 loop: CASRQTGLAGDEQFF. CDR3 DNA: TGTGCCAGCAGGCAAACGGGACTAGCGGGGGATGAGCAGTTCTTC.

This clonotype was found a few times. CDR3 bases: TGCAGTGCTCCCTTAGCGGGGGGGAAGGGCGAGCAGTACTTC. Protein product: CSAPLAGGKGEQYF. The chain joins TRBV20-1 to TRBJ2-7; 11 bases map to TRBD2. The length of the CDR3 is 14 residues. J gave up 6 bases and V 5 bases, and 9 bases lay outside the gene matches. CDR1 DFQATT and CDR2 SNEGSKA come from the germline V gene (reference sequence).

This rearrangement joins TRBV24-1 to TRBJ2-3, with 12 positions matching TRBD1. Germline V CDR1 and CDR2: KGHDR, SFDVKD. The V gene end was trimmed by 2 bases and the J gene end by 4 bases; junction bases not matched to a gene: 6. CDR3 length: 17 residues. CDR3 loop: CATSDWGQGAKADTQYF. CDR3 nucleotide sequence: TGTGCCACCAGTGATTGGGGACAGGGGGCAAAGGCAGATACGCAGTATTTT.

This clonotype has ten or more counts. The chain couples TRBV4-1 to TRBJ2-1, with 10 bases matching TRBD2. Per germline, CDR1 MGHRA and CDR2 YSYEKL. V shed 3 bases and J 2 bases; nucleotides not matched to a gene: 4. This CDR3 comprises 16 residues. The CDR3 is CASSQRAGGPYNEQFF. The CDR3 DNA follows: TGCGCCAGCAGCCAGCGAGCGGGGGGGCCCTACAATGAGCAGTTCTTC.

V and J are TRBV5-1 and TRBJ1-4; D may be TRBD1 (5 bases). The CDR3 totals 15 residues. V was clipped by 1 base and J by 7 bases, with 14 bases between them. The germline gives CDR1 SGHRS, CDR2 YFSETQ. The CDR3 DNA reads as TGCGCCAGCAGCTTGAGGGGACGTCGGGCTGAAAAACTGTTTTTT. Its protein is CASSLRGRRAEKLFF.

The sample holds a few counts of this clonotype. The chain employs TRBV5-1 and TRBJ1-6; D gene uncertain. Between the trimmed V and J ends, which lost 0 bases and 6 bases, there was a span of 13 bases. The CDR3 has 16 residues. The germline CDR1 and CDR2 sequences are SGHRS and YFSETQ. The CDR3 DNA sequence: TGCGCCAGCAGCTTGGAGTGGCAGTCCATTAATTCACCCCTCCACTTT. Amino acid sequence: CASSLEWQSINSPLHF.

This clonotype was found a few times. This chain links TRBV9 with TRBJ1-2; tentative D call: TRBD1 (5 bases). The CDR3 runs 13 residues. Deletions cut 2 bases from V and 7 bases from J, with 12 bases between. The germline gives CDR1 SGDLS, CDR2 YYNGEE. CDR3 region: CASSVGAGGGYTF. The CDR3 nucleotides read TGTGCCAGCAGCGTTGGGGCCGGGGGTGGCTACACCTTC.

In this sample, this clonotype turned up many times. Here the CDR3 DNA reads TGTGCCAGCAGGGGACAGGGGTTACACTATGGCTACACCTTC. Amino acid sequence: CASRGQGLHYGYTF. This chain connects TRBV6-5 to TRBJ1-2, with 10 nucleotides matching TRBD1. The junction had 4 bases not matched to a gene; V was cut back by 6 bases and J by 3 bases. This CDR3 region has 14 residues. Per the germline V gene, CDR1 is MNHEY and CDR2 is SVGAGI.

The chain employs TRBV25-1 and TRBJ2-7; 7 bases are a match to TRBD2. The CDR3 has 14 amino acids. The V segment lost 4 bases and the J segment 2 bases; nucleotides outside the gene matches: 5. Germline V CDR1 and CDR2: MGHDK, SYGVNS. CDR3 in amino acids: CASSVGREAYEQYF. DNA for the CDR3: TGTGCCAGCAGTGTGGGACGGGAGGCCTACGAGCAGTACTTC.

CDR3 residues: CASSADKTNYGYTF. CDR3 bases: TGTGCCAGCAGCGCGGACAAAACTAACTATGGCTACACCTTC. The chain joins TRBV5-4 to TRBJ1-2, with a tentative D call TRBD1 (5 bases). Germline V gene lookup returns CDR1 SGHNT and CDR2 YYREEE (reference sequence). Trimming removed 4 bases from V and 0 bases from J, with 10 bases in between. The CDR3 is 14 amino acids.

The chain joins TRBV18 to TRBJ1-1; D perhaps matches TRBD1 (5 bases). The CDR3 totals 15 residues. Germline CDR1 KGHSH, CDR2 LQKENI. Trimming cost V 5 bases and J 0 bases, with 13 bases left between them. As DNA, the CDR3 is TGTGCCAGCTCATCACTTGGGGCGGTGAACACTGAAGCTTTCTTT. Protein sequence: CASSSLGAVNTEAFF.

J is TRBJ2-7 and V is TRBV3-1, with D tentatively TRBD2 (5 bases). Germline CDR1 and CDR2: LGHDT and YNNKEL (reference sequence). The CDR3 is 16 amino acids. V lost 0 bases and J lost 6, with 18 bases in between. CDR3: CASSQDLTASGGEQYF. The CDR3 DNA reads TGTGCCAGCAGCCAAGATTTAACAGCGAGCGGCGGCGAGCAGTACTTC.

This clonotype has a handful of counts. The genes are TRBV11-2 and TRBJ2-3; 15 bases agree with TRBD2. The V segment lost 3 bases and the J segment 3 bases; nucleotides outside the gene matches: 1. The CDR3 length is 16 residues. The germline CDR1 and CDR2 sequences are SGHAT and FQNNGV. The CDR3 here is CASSFGTSGRTDTQYF. The CDR3 region has the DNA TGTGCCAGCAGCTTCGGGACTAGCGGGAGGACAGATACGCAGTATTTT.

This clonotype was seen only a few times. V usage is TRBV7-2 and J usage is TRBJ1-2; D is ambiguous. CDR1 is SGHTA, CDR2 FQGNSA, per germline. V was cut by 2 bases and J by 7 bases, with 14 bases left in between. The CDR3 loop spans 14 amino acids. CDR3 amino acids: CASSLNRAWGGYTF. As DNA, the CDR3 is TGTGCCAGCAGCTTAAACCGGGCCTGGGGTGGCTACACCTTC.

This clonotype was observed many times. The gene calls are TRBV4-3 and TRBJ2-3; D gene ambiguous. This CDR3 comprises 13 residues. Germline CDR1 and CDR2: LGHNA and YSLEER. Trimming removed 5 bases at V and 5 bases at J, with 11 bases between. The DNA for the CDR3 is TGCGCCAGCAGCTCCTCATCCGTAGATACGCAGTATTTT. This codes for CASSSSSVDTQYF.

This chain links TRBV15 with TRBJ2-7, with 8 bases identical to TRBD1. The CDR3 sequence is 13 residues long. Germline V lookup: CDR1 LNHNV, CDR2 YYDKDF (reference sequence). V shed 8 bases and J 4 bases; nucleotides not matched to a gene: 7. For the CDR3, the DNA is TGTGCCACCCGATCGACAGGGGTGTACGAGCAGTACTTC. Residues: CATRSTGVYEQYF.

This clonotype was seen a few times. The chain links TRBV20-1 to TRBJ1-6; 9 nucleotides agree with TRBD1. J gave up 6 bases and V 0 bases, and 9 bases lay outside the gene matches. Germline V gives CDR1 DFQATT, CDR2 SNEGSKA (reference sequence). CDR3 length equals 17 residues. CDR3 protein: CSARDSRRDRVNSPLHF. CDR3 bases: TGCAGTGCTAGAGATTCGAGGAGGGACAGGGTTAATTCACCCCTCCACTTT.